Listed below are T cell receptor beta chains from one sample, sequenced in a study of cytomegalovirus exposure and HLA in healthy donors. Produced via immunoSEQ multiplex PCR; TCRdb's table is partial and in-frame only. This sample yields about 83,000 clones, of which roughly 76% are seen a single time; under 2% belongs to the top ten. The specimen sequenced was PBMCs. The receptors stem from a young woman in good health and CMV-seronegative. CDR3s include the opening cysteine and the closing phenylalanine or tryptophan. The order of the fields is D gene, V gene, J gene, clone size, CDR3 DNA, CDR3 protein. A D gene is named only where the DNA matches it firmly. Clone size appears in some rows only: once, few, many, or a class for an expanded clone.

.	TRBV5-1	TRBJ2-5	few	TGCGCCAGCAGCCCAGGACAGTACCAAGAGACCCAGTACTTC	CASSPGQYQETQYF
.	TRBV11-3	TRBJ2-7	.	TGTGCCAGCAGCTTAACATCGGACAGAACCTACGAGCAGTACTTC	CASSLTSDRTYEQYF
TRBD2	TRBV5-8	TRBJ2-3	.	TGTGCCAGCAGCGGGGGACTAGCGGGAACCACAGATACGCAGTATTTT	CASSGGLAGTTDTQYF
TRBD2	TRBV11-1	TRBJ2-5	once	TGTGCCAGCAGCTCCGGGGGGGAGGGACAAGAGACCCAGTACTTC	CASSSGGEGQETQYF
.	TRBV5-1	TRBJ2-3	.	TGCGCCAGCAGCTTGACAGACAGCACAGATACGCAGTATTTT	CASSLTDSTDTQYF
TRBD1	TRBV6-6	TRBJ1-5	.	TGTGCCAGCAGCCCCGGGACAGGGGGTTATCAGCCCCAGCATTTT	CASSPGTGGYQPQHF
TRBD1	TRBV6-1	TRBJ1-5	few	TGTGCCAGCAGTGAGGGGACAGGGGGTGGCAATCAGCCCCAGCATTTT	CASSEGTGGGNQPQHF
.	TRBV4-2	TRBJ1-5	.	TGTGCCAGCAGCCAAGATGGGCAAAATAGCAATCAGCCCCAGCATTTT	CASSQDGQNSNQPQHF
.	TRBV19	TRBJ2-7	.	TGTGCCAGCAGTCGACGGACAGAAGACTACGAGCAGTACTTC	CASSRRTEDYEQYF
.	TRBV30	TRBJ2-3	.	TGTGCCTGGAGAGCGACTAGTTGGGGCACAGATACGCAGTATTTT	CAWRATSWGTDTQYF
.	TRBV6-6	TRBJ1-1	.	TGTGCCAGCAGTTACCAACAGGTCACGAACACTGAAGCTTTCTTT	CASSYQQVTNTEAFF
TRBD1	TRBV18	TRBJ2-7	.	TGTGCCAGCTCACCGACGGGTGGACAGGGGAAAACGCGGAGCTACGAGCAGTACTTC	CASSPTGGQGKTRSYEQYF
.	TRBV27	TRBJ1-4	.	TGTGCCAGCAGTTTAAGCGCGTATAATGAAAAACTGTTTTTT	CASSLSAYNEKLFF
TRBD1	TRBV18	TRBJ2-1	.	TGTGCCAGCTCACCCTCCGGACAGGTCGGCGGTGAGCAGTTCTTC	CASSPSGQVGGEQFF
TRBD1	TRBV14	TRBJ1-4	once	TGTGCCAGCAGCCGCCGGACAGGCCTTAATGAAAAACTGTTTTTT	CASSRRTGLNEKLFF
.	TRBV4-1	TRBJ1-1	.	TGCGCCAGCAGCCGCAGGGAGAACACTGAAGCTTTCTTT	CASSRRENTEAFF
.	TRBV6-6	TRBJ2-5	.	TGTGCCAGCAGTTATGTCGTCGGGGTTGACCAGGAGACCCAGTACTTC	CASSYVVGVDQETQYF
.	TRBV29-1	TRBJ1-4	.	TGCAGCGTTGAAAAGGTGTCAGGCAGTAAACTGTTTTTT	CSVEKVSGSKLFF
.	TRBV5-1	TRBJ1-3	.	TGCGCCAGCAGCTTGGGGCAGTTCTCAAACACCATATATTTT	CASSLGQFSNTIYF
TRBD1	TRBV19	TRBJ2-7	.	TGTGCCAGTAGTATAGACGGGACAGGGATCAACGAGCAGTACTTC	CASSIDGTGINEQYF
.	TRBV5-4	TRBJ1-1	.	TGTGCCAGCAGCTTGGCCTCGGGACACCCGGACACTGAAGCTTTCTTT	CASSLASGHPDTEAFF
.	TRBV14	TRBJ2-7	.	TGTGCCAGCAGCCGGCTAAGAGAGGCCTACGAGCAGTACTTC	CASSRLREAYEQYF
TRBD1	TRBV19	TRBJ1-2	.	TGTGCCAGTAGTCTTGGACAGGGAACCCTCCTCGACTATGGCTACACCTTC	CASSLGQGTLLDYGYTF
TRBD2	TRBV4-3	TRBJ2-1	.	TGCGCCAGCAGCCAAGGGCTAGCGGTGAACAATGAGCAGTTCTTC	CASSQGLAVNNEQFF
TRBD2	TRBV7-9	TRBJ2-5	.	TGTGCCAGCAGCTTATTTTCAGGACTAGCGGGATCGTCCCAAGAGACCCAGTACTTC	CASSLFSGLAGSSQETQYF
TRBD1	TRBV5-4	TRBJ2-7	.	TGTGCCAGCAGCCCGACAGGGGTACACGAGCAGTACTTC	CASSPTGVHEQYF
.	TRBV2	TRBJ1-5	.	TGTGCCAGCAGTGAAGAGGTCCGGGGGCCCCAGCATTTT	CASSEEVRGPQHF
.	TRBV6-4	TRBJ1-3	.	TGTGCCAGCATCCGACAGGTGAGGCACTCTGGAAACACCATATATTTT	CASIRQVRHSGNTIYF
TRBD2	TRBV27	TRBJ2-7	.	TGTGCCAGCAGTCCCGGACTAGCGGGGGTACGAAGCTCCTACGAGCAGTACTTC	CASSPGLAGVRSSYEQYF
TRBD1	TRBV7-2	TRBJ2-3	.	TGTGCCAGCAGCATCGACAGGGTGGCAGATACGCAGTATTTT	CASSIDRVADTQYF
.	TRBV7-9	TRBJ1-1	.	TGTTCCAGCAGCTTATCAATGACCAGGATAGGTGGAACTGAAGCTTTCTTT	CSSSLSMTRIGGTEAFF
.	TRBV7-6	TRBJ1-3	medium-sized	TGTGCCAGCAGCTTAAGTCTTACAGGATCGGGAAACACCATATATTTT	CASSLSLTGSGNTIYF
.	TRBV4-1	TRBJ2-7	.	TGCGCCAGCAGCCTTGTTCCGGGCCCCGGGACCTACGAGCAGTACTTC	CASSLVPGPGTYEQYF
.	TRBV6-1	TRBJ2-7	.	TGTGCCAGCACCGTAGAGAGGGGGGGTAGGGGGCAGTACTTC	CASTVERGGRGQYF
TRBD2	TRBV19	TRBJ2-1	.	TGTGCCAGTAGTATCTTAGTGTCTAGCGGAGGGAATGAGCAGTTCTTC	CASSILVSSGGNEQFF
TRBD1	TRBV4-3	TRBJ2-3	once	TGCGCCAGCAGCCAAGGACAGGGAGACACAGATACGCAGTATTTT	CASSQGQGDTDTQYF
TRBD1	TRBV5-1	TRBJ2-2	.	TGCGCCAGCACCTTTGGACAGGGGGCCGCCGGGGAGCTGTTTTTT	CASTFGQGAAGELFF
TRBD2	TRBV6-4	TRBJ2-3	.	TGTGCCAGCAGCCTTCTAGCGGGGGACACAGATACGCAGTATTTT	CASSLLAGDTDTQYF
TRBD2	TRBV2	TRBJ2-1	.	TGTGCCAGCAGCGGCCCCCAACTAGCGGGCCCCTTCAATGAGCAGTTCTTC	CASSGPQLAGPFNEQFF
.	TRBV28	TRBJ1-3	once	TGTGCCAGCAGCCGAACCCTTCGAAGGGGCGCGAGAAACACCATATATTTT	CASSRTLRRGARNTIYF
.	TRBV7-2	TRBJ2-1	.	TGTGCCAGCAGCCTAGGACTGGGGGGAGATGAGCAGTTCTTC	CASSLGLGGDEQFF
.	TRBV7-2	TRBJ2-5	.	TGTGCCAGCAGCTTAGGAGGGAACAGCCGGGGGTACTTC	CASSLGGNSRGYF
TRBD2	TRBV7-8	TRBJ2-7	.	TGTGCCAGCAGCTATGGGACTAGCGGGAGCCGGGCCTACGAGCAGTACTTC	CASSYGTSGSRAYEQYF
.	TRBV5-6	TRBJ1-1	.	TGTGCCAGCAGCCTCAGGGTCCTGGGCACTGAAGCTTTCTTT	CASSLRVLGTEAFF
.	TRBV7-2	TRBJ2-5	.	TGTGCCAGCAGCTTAGACCCGGGTTCCCAAGAGACCCAGTACTTC	CASSLDPGSQETQYF
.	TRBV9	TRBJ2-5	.	TGTGCCAGCAGCGCAAATACAAAGACCCAGTACTTC	CASSANTKTQYF
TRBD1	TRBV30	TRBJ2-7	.	TGTGCCTGGAGTGTTGGACAGGCCTTCCCGGGGCAGTACTTC	CAWSVGQAFPGQYF